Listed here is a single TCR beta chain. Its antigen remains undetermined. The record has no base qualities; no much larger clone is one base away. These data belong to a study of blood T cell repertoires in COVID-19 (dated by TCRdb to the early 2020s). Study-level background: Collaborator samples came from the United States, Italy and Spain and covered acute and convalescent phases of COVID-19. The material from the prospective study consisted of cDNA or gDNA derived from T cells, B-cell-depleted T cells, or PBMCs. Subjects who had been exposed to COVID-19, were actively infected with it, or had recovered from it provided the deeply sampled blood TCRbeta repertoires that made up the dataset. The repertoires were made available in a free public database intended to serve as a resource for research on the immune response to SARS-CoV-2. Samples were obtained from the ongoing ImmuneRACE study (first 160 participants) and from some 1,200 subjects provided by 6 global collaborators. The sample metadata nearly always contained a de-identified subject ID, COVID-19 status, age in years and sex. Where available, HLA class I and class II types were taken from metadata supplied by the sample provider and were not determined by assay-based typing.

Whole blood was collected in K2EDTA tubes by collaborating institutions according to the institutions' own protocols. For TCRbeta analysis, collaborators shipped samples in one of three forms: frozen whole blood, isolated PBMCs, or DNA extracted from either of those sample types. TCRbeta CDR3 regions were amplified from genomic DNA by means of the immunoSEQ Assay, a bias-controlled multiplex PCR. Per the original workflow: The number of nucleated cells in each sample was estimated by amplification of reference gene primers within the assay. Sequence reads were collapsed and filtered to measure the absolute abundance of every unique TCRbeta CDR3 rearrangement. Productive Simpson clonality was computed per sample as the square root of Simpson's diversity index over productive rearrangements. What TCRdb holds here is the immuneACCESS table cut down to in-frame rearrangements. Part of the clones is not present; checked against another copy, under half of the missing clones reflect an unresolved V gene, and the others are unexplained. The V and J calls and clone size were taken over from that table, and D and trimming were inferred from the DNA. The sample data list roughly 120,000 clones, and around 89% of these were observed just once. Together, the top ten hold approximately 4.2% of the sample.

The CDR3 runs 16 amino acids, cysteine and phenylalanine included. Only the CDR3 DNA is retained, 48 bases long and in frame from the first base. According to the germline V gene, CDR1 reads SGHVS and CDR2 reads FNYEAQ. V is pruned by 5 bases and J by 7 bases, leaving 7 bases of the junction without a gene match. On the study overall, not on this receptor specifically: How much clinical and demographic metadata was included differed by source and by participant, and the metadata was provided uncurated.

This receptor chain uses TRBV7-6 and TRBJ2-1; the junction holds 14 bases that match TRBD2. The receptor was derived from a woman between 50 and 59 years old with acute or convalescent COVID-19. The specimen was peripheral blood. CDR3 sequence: CASSRTGTSGRNEQFF. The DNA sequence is TGTGCCAGCAGCCGTACCGGGACTAGCGGGAGAAATGAGCAGTTCTTC. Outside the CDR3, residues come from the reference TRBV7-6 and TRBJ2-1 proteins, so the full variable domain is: GAGVSQSPRYKVTKRGQDVALRCDPISGHVSLYWYRQALGQGPEFLTYFNYEAQQDKSGLPNDRFSAERPEGSISTLTIQRTEQRDSAMYRCASSRTGTSGRNEQFFGPGTRLTVL.